These 30 T cell receptor beta chains share one sample of origin, sequenced in a study of cytomegalovirus exposure and HLA in healthy donors. Vbeta (60) and Jbeta (13) primers were used in the PCR. Sequencing was performed with immunoSEQ multiplex PCR; in TCRdb, only in-frame clones are kept and a portion is missing. The sample yields roughly 150,000 clones, 76% seen once. Material: PBMCs. These receptors originate from a male donor in good health and CMV-seronegative.

CDR3 bases: TGTGCCAGCAGCTTAGCCGGGCTGGACAGGGTTGGGGGCAATCAGCCCCAGCATTTT. Translated: CASSLAGLDRVGGNQPQHF. J is TRBJ1-5 and V is TRBV7-2; 8 bases are shared with TRBD1. Trimming took 0 bases from V and 2 from J; bases not matched to a gene: 12. Germline CDR1 is SGHTA and CDR2 is FQGNSA. The CDR3 consists of 19 residues. The whole variable domain, remainder taken from reference TRBV7-2 and TRBJ1-5, is GAGVSQSPSNKVTEKGKDVELRCDPISGHTALYWYRQSLGQGLEFLIYFQGNSAPDKSGLPSDRFSAERTGGSVSTLTIQRTQQEDSAVYLCASSLAGLDRVGGNQPQHFGDGTRLSIL.

The chain links TRBV5-4 to TRBJ2-1; 7 bases are shared with TRBD2. CDR1 and CDR2 from the germline V gene are SGHNT and YYREEE (reference sequence). Losses at the gene ends were 4 bases for V and 3 bases for J; bases not matched to a gene: 10. The CDR3 has 16 residues. Here the CDR3 reads CASSEAGAGYYNEQFF. Written as DNA, the CDR3 is TGTGCCAGCAGCGAGGCGGGAGCGGGATACTACAATGAGCAGTTCTTC.

This chain connects TRBV2 to TRBJ2-3; 7 bases are shared with TRBD2. J gave up 6 bases and V 4 bases, and 10 bases lay outside the gene matches. Germline V gene sequence: CDR1 SNHLY, CDR2 FYNNEI. The CDR3 covers 15 residues. The CDR3 bases are TGTGCCAGCAGTGCTAGCGGTTCCCGGGCGGATACGCAGTATTTT. Its protein is CASSASGSRADTQYF.

The chain uses TRBV5-1 and TRBJ1-1; perhaps TRBD1 as D (6 bases). The CDR3 consists of 13 residues. Trimming pared 2 bases from V and 5 bases from J, leaving 10 bases between. Germline V gives CDR1 SGHRS, CDR2 YFSETQ. CDR3 sequence reads: CASSFAGETEAFF. The CDR3 nucleotides read TGCGCCAGCAGCTTCGCAGGGGAAACTGAAGCTTTCTTT.

The rearrangement links TRBV5-6 to TRBJ1-4; TRBD1 might be the D (6 bases). The germline CDR1 and CDR2 sequences are SGHDT and YYEEEE. Trimming pared 4 bases from V and 5 bases from J, leaving 12 bases between. The length of the CDR3 is 14 residues. CDR3 sequence reads: CASSRGQMNEKLFF. CDR3 in DNA: TGTGCCAGCAGCCGGGGACAAATGAATGAAAAACTGTTTTTT.

This rearrangement joins TRBV6-1 to TRBJ2-5; TRBD2 matches at 9 bases. CDR1 is MNHNS and CDR2 is SASEGT in the germline V gene. This CDR3 has 15 amino acids. V gave up 5 bases and J gave up 7 bases; unmatched junction bases: 11. The CDR3 nucleotides read TGTGCCAGCAGTTCCCCGACTAGCGGCCCTGGGACCCAGTACTTC. Protein product: CASSSPTSGPGTQYF.

V usage is TRBV30 and J usage is TRBJ1-2; TRBD1 might be the D (5 bases). The V gene lost 2 bases and the J gene lost 8 bases, with 15 bases spanning the gap. Germline V gene data show CDR1 as GTSNPN and CDR2 as SVGIG (reference sequence). The CDR3 consists of 13 residues. CDR3 bases: TGTGCCTGGAGTCCCGGGGACTTGCAGGGCTACACCTTC. It yields the protein CAWSPGDLQGYTF.

The genes are TRBV7-8 and TRBJ2-2; 14 bases match TRBD2. From germline, CDR1 is SGHVS and CDR2 FQNEAQ. This CDR3 region has 16 residues. With 3 bases clipped from V and 7 bases from J, the junction kept 4 bases outside the gene matches. The CDR3 DNA reads TGTGCCAGCAGCTTGACTAGCGGGAGGGGTGGCGGGGAGCTGTTTTTT. Protein product: CASSLTSGRGGGELFF.

The chain combines TRBV4-3 with TRBJ2-7, with 9 bases identical to TRBD1. V shed 3 bases and J 5 bases; nucleotides not matched to a gene: 5. The CDR3 sequence is 14 residues long. CDR1 is LGHNA and CDR2 is YSLEER in the germline V gene. The CDR3 DNA reads as TGCGCCAGCAGCCACGGGACAGGGCCCCACGAGCAGTACTTC. Translation: CASSHGTGPHEQYF.

The V call is TRBV10-3, the J call TRBJ2-7, with 10 bases matching TRBD2. V lost 0 bases, J lost 6 bases, and 8 bases stayed unmatched. Germline loops: CDR1 ENHRY, CDR2 SYGVKD. The CDR3 is made up of 16 amino acids. In nucleotides, the CDR3 is TGTGCCATCAGTGAGTCTGGGGCTAGCGGGAGTCTCGAGCAGTACTTC. Translated, it gives CAISESGASGSLEQYF.

This chain uses TRBV30 with TRBJ1-2, with no clear D. In germline, CDR1 is GTSNPN, CDR2 SVGIG (reference sequence). Trimming took 5 bases from V and 4 from J, leaving 20 bases between them. This CDR3 has 15 residues. DNA of the CDR3: TGTGCCTGGGGCTCCCCCTTCCAGCGGGGCTATGGCTACACCTTC. Residues: CAWGSPFQRGYGYTF. Full variable domain (rest looked up from reference TRBV30 and TRBJ1-2): SQTIHQWPATLVQPVGSPLSLECTVEGTSNPNLYWYRQAAGRGLQLLFYSVGIGQISSEVPQNLSASRPQDRQFILSSKKLLLSDSGFYLCAWGSPFQRGYGYTFGSGTRLTVV.

The chain links TRBV7-2 to TRBJ2-3; TRBD2 matches at 9 bases. CDR1 and CDR2 from the germline V gene are SGHTA and FQGNSA. This CDR3 comprises 16 residues. Trimming at V came to 5 bases and at J to 4 bases, leaving 10 bases not matched to a gene. CDR3 region: CASSLLGGRAPDTQYF. Here the CDR3 DNA reads TGTGCCAGCAGCCTACTGGGCGGGAGGGCCCCAGATACGCAGTATTTT.

The chain employs TRBV7-6 and TRBJ2-2, with D perhaps matching TRBD1 (6 bases). Germline V gene data show CDR1 as SGHVS and CDR2 as FNYEAQ. The CDR3 has 14 amino acids. Deletions cut 1 base from V and 4 bases from J, with 7 bases between. Here the CDR3 DNA reads TGTGCCAGCAGCTTAGAACAGGGCACCGGGGAGCTGTTTTTT. It is translated as CASSLEQGTGELFF.

The chain carries TRBV4-3 and TRBJ2-1, with D possibly being TRBD2 (5 bases). V dropped 0 bases and J dropped 2 bases, with 11 bases sitting between them. This CDR3 spans 16 amino acids. Germline loops: CDR1 LGHNA, CDR2 YSLEER. The CDR3 here is CASSQDRLLPYNEQFF. The CDR3 region has the DNA TGCGCCAGCAGCCAAGATAGACTACTGCCCTACAATGAGCAGTTCTTC.

The chain recombines TRBV6-6 with TRBJ2-7; 9 nucleotides agree with TRBD1. The CDR3 is made up of 15 amino acids. With 2 bases clipped from V and 7 bases from J, the junction kept 9 bases outside the gene matches. Germline CDR1 and CDR2: MNHNY and SVGAGI (reference sequence). CDR3: CASSYPGQGKGEQYF. The CDR3 bases are TGTGCCAGCAGTTACCCCGGACAGGGGAAAGGGGAGCAGTACTTC.

The V and J genes are TRBV6-1 and TRBJ2-3; the D gene is possibly TRBD2 (5 bases). Deletions cut 7 bases from V and 4 bases from J, with 18 bases between. From germline, CDR1 is MNHNS and CDR2 SASEGT. The length of the CDR3 is 15 residues. CDR3 in amino acids: CASIPQPGVPDTQYF. The CDR3 coding sequence is TGTGCCAGCATTCCGCAGCCCGGGGTTCCAGATACGCAGTATTTT.

V usage is TRBV28 and J usage is TRBJ2-2, with TRBD1 matching 9 bases. This CDR3 is built from 16 residues. J lost 4 bases, V lost 5 bases, and 8 bases had no gene match. Germline CDR1 reads MDHEN; CDR2 reads SYDVKM. The CDR3 here is CASSVPGQGLTGELFF. CDR3 DNA sequence: TGTGCCAGCAGTGTCCCGGGACAGGGACTCACCGGGGAGCTGTTTTTT.

The V call is TRBV6-1, the J call TRBJ2-7; 7 nucleotides align to TRBD2. V lost 7 bases, J lost 7 bases, and 10 bases stayed unmatched. The CDR3 totals 13 residues. The V gene's germline CDR1 is MNHNS and CDR2 SASEGT. The CDR3 coding sequence is TGTGCCAGCATTCGGGCAACTAGCGCAGAGCAGTACTTC. This codes for CASIRATSAEQYF.

As for this clone: An end of the junction differs from the germline gene, which may be a read error. This rearrangement joins TRBV7-9 to TRBJ2-5, with 9 bases identical to TRBD1. The CDR3 is 15 amino acids. CDR1 and CDR2 from the germline V gene are SEHNR and FQNEAQ (reference sequence). The CDR3 nucleotides read TGTTCCAGCAGCTACGGGACAGGGTTACAAGAGACCCAGTACTTC. It encodes CSSSYGTGLQETQYF.

The chain couples TRBV2 to TRBJ1-5; 7 bases are a match to TRBD1. The germline V gene has CDR1 SNHLY and CDR2 FYNNEI. Trimming removed 6 bases from V and 0 bases from J; junction bases left unmatched: 8. This CDR3 has 16 residues. The chain's CDR3 is CASSERDSPSNQPQHF. CDR3 bases: TGTGCCAGCAGCGAAAGGGACAGCCCTAGCAATCAGCCCCAGCATTTT.

This chain connects TRBV7-9 to TRBJ2-2, with a weak D call TRBD2 (6 bases). The CDR3 consists of 16 residues. V lost 1 base and J lost 4, with 13 bases in between. Germline CDR1 SEHNR, CDR2 FQNEAQ (reference sequence). CDR3 in DNA: TGTGCCAGCAGCTTAGTTGCGGGGCAGGGCACCGGGGAGCTGTTTTTT. Translation gives CASSLVAGQGTGELFF.

This chain links TRBV11-3 with TRBJ2-2, with 7 bases aligning to TRBD2. The V and J ends lost 8 bases and 5 bases, in that order; junction bases with no gene match: 5. The CDR3 length is 13 residues. The germline V gene has CDR1 SGHNT and CDR2 YENEEA. DNA for the CDR3: TGTGCCAGCGCGGGAGAGTTTACCGGGGAGCTGTTTTTT. This codes for CASAGEFTGELFF.

The V gene is TRBV5-6, the J gene TRBJ1-5, with D perhaps TRBD1 (5 bases). The ends were cut back, 1 base at V and 6 bases at J, with 14 bases in the middle. Per germline, CDR1 SGHDT and CDR2 YYEEEE. This CDR3 has 15 amino acids. This CDR3 is CASSLRSGISQPQHF. Written as DNA, the CDR3 is TGTGCCAGCAGCTTGAGGTCAGGGATTAGTCAGCCCCAGCATTTT.

The gene calls are TRBV6-5 and TRBJ2-7; 8 positions match TRBD1. The V segment lost 6 bases and the J segment 5 bases; nucleotides outside the gene matches: 6. Germline V lookup: CDR1 MNHEY, CDR2 SVGAGI. The CDR3 is 13 amino acids. CDR3 in amino acids: CASRTGTGDEQYF. In DNA form, the CDR3 reads TGTGCCAGCAGGACCGGGACAGGTGACGAGCAGTACTTC.

This chain links TRBV7-9 with TRBJ2-1, with 8 bases that match TRBD2. Trimming cost V 5 bases and J 4 bases; bases outside gene matches: 7. This CDR3 is 15 amino acids long. The germline V gene encodes CDR1 SEHNR and CDR2 FQNEAQ (reference sequence). The CDR3 DNA is TGTGCCAGCAGCATCCTAGCGGGCTCATACAATGAGCAGTTCTTC. Residues: CASSILAGSYNEQFF.

This clone turned up a few times. This chain uses TRBV28 with TRBJ2-3; 7 nucleotides match TRBD2. CDR3 length: 16 residues. CDR1 is MDHEN and CDR2 is SYDVKM in the germline V gene. V gave up 5 bases and J gave up 0 bases; unmatched junction bases: 8. The CDR3 protein is CASSISSGTSTDTQYF. Written as DNA, the CDR3 is TGTGCCAGCAGTATATCTAGCGGAACTAGCACAGATACGCAGTATTTT.

The sample holds one count of this clone. V gene TRBV7-8 combines with J gene TRBJ2-7; 7 nucleotides agree with TRBD1. The germline V gene has CDR1 SGHVS and CDR2 FQNEAQ. With 4 bases clipped from V and 7 bases from J, the junction kept 7 bases outside the gene matches. There are 13 residues in the CDR3. The CDR3 region has the DNA TGTGCCAGCAGCTCGACAGGGTCGAGAGAGCAGTACTTC. This translates into CASSSTGSREQYF.

The chain recombines TRBV4-1 with TRBJ2-7; 7 bases agree with TRBD2. The CDR3 is 15 residues long. J gave up 4 bases and V 0 bases, and 6 bases lay outside the gene matches. From germline, CDR1 is MGHRA and CDR2 YSYEKL. The CDR3 coding sequence is TGCGCCAGCAGCCAAGATTGGGCTAGCGGTTACGAGCAGTACTTC. Translation: CASSQDWASGYEQYF.

This rearrangement joins TRBV6-1 to TRBJ2-3, with unresolved D. With 4 bases removed from V and 0 bases from J, the gap between germline ends came to 5 bases. The CDR3 has 13 residues. The germline V gene encodes CDR1 MNHNS and CDR2 SASEGT. In DNA, the CDR3 is TGTGCCAGCAGTGGACTGAGCACAGATACGCAGTATTTT. Protein sequence: CASSGLSTDTQYF.

V usage is TRBV30 and J usage is TRBJ1-4; a possible D gene is TRBD1 (6 bases). The CDR3 has 15 residues. Germline V lookup: CDR1 GTSNPN, CDR2 SVGIG (reference sequence). V was clipped by 4 bases and J by 7 bases, with 19 bases between them. In DNA form, the CDR3 reads TGTGCCTGGATGGCATCCGGGACATCTGTTGAAAAACTGTTTTTT. Protein sequence: CAWMASGTSVEKLFF.